This note documents a single T cell receptor beta chain sequence. Antigen: not known. This record belongs to a study of T-cell reconstitution after alpha-beta-depleted transplantation in children. Findings and limits, study-wide: TCRbeta diversity was high at day 60 in some patients (a result of surviving recipient T cells and thymic progenitors). Fresh T-cell production supplied most of the T-cell counts and diversity seen one year after transplant. There were reportedly several hundred expanded graft clones from which alpha-beta T cells came about two months after transplant.

TCRbeta library preparation incorporated unique molecular identifiers. MiXCR, applied by TCRdb to the PCR reads, yields one record per CDR3 protein. Of hundreds of thousands of distinct CDR3 sequences in the sample, under 20% are singletons; the top ten hold roughly two fifths. Sequencing used PBMCs, mostly from graft donor cells, obtained 360 days after TCRalphabeta/CD19-depleted stem cell transplant. This clonotype originated in a male patient aged 2 to 10 who had a stem cell transplant for acute lymphoblastic leukemia, so the T cells may come from the graft donor.

In DNA form, the CDR3 reads TGTGCCAGCTCACCACAAACAGGTGGTCCCTACGAGCAGTACTTC. This sequence encodes CASSPQTGGPYEQYF. This chain uses TRBV18 with TRBJ2-7; the D gene is possibly TRBD1 (5 bases). The CDR3 contains 15 residues. Germline CDR1 KGHSH, CDR2 LQKENI. Trimming pared 1 base from V and 2 bases from J, leaving 12 bases between.